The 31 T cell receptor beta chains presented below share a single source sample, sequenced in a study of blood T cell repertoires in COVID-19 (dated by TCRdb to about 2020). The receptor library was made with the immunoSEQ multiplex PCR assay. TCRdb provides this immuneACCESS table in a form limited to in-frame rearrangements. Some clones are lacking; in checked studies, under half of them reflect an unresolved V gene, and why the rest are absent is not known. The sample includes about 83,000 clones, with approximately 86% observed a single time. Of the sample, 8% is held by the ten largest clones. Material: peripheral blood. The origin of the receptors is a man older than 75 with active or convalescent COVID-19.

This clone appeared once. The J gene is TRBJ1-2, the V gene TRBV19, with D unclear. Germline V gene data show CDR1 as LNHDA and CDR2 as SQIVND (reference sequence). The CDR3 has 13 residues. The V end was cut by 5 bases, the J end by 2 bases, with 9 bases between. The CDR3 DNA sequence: TGTGCCAGTAGTCGGTCAGGAAACTATGGCTACACCTTC. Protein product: CASSRSGNYGYTF.

The CDR3 is CASSIRGRSTDTQYF. The CDR3 DNA is TGCGCCAGCAGCATACGGGGGAGAAGCACAGATACGCAGTATTTT. The genes are TRBV5-1 and TRBJ2-3; the D gene is possibly TRBD2 (6 bases). This CDR3 has 15 amino acids. Germline V CDR1 and CDR2: SGHRS, YFSETQ. With 4 bases removed from V and 0 bases from J, the gap between germline ends came to 12 bases.

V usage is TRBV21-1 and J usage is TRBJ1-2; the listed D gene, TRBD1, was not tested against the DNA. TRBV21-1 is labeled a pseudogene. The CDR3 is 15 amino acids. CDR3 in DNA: TGTGCCAGCAGCAAAGCGGGACAGGGAACGGATGGCTACACCTTC. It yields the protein CASSKAGQGTDGYTF.

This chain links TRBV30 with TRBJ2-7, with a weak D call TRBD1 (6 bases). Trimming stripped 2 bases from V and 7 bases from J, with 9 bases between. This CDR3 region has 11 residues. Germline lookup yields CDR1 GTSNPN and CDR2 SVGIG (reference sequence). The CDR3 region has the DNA TGTGCCTGGAGTATCGGACAGGAGCAGTACGTC. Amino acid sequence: CAWSIGQEQYV.

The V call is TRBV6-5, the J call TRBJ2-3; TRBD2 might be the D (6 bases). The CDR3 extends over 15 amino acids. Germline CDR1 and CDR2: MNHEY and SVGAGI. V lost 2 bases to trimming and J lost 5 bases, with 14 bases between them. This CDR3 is CASSYGRGLGDTQYF. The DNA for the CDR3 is TGTGCCAGCAGTTACGGGCGGGGTCTCGGAGATACGCAGTATTTT.

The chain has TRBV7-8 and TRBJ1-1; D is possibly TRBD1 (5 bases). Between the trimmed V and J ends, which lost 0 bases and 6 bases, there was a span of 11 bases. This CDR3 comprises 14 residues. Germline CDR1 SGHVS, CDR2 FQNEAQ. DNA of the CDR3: TGTGCCAGCAGCTTAGCGGTGGGGGGGGCTGAAGCTTTCTTT. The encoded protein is CASSLAVGGAEAFF.

The CDR3 protein is CASSGSTDTQYF. CDR3 coding DNA: TGCGCCAGCAGCGGCTCCACAGATACGCAGTATTTT. V gene TRBV5-1 combines with J gene TRBJ2-3; D is ambiguous. Germline V CDR1 and CDR2: SGHRS, YFSETQ. Trimming removed 4 bases from V and 2 bases from J, with 5 bases in between. CDR3 length equals 12 residues.

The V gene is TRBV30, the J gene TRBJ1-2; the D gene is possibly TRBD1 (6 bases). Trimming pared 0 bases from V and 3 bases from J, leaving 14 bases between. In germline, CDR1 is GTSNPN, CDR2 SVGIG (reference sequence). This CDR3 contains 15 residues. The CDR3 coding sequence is TGTGCCTGGAGTGTTTCGGGGGGCAGTCACTATGGCTACACCTTC. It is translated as CAWSVSGGSHYGYTF.

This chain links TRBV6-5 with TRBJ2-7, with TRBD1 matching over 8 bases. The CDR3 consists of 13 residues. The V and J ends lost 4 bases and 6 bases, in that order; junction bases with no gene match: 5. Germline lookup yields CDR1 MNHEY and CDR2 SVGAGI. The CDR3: CASSSTGGSEQYV. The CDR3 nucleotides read TGTGCCAGCAGTTCCACAGGGGGTAGCGAGCAGTACGTC.

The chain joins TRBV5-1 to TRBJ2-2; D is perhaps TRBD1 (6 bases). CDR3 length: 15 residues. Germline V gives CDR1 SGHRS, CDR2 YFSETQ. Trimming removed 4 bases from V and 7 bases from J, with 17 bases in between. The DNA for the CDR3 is TGCGCCAGCAGCCCTGAGGGGGAAATGATCGGGGAGCTGTTTTTT. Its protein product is CASSPEGEMIGELFF.

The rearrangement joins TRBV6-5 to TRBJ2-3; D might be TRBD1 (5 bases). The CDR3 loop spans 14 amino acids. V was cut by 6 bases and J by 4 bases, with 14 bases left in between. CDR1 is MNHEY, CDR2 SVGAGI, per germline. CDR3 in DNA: TGTGCCAGCAGGCGGCAGGGTATGGCAGATACGCAGTATTTT. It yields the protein CASRRQGMADTQYF.

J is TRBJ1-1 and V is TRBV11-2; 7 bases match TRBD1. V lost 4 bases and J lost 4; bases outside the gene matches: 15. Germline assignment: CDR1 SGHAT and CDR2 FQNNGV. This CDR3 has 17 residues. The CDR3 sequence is CASSSTRQTGIATEAFF. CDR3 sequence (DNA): TGTGCCAGCAGCTCCACCAGACAGACAGGGATCGCCACTGAAGCTTTCTTT.

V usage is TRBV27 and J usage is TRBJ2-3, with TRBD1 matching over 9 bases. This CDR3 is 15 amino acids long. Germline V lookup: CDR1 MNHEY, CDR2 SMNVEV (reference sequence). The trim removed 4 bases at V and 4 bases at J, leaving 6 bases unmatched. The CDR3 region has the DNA TGTGCCAGCAGTTCCGCGGGACAGGGAGCAGATACGCAGTATTTT. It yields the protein CASSSAGQGADTQYF.

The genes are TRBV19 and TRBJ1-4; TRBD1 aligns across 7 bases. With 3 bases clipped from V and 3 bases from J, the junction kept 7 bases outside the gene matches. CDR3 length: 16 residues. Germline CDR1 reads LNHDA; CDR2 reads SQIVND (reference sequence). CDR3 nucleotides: TGTGCCAGTAGTATGTTCGGGACAGCCTCTAATGAAAAACTGTTTTTT. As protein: CASSMFGTASNEKLFF.

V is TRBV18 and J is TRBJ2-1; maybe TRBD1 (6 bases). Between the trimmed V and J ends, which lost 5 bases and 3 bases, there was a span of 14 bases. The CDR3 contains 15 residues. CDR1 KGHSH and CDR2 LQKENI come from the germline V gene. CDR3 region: CASSDQGQIYNEQFF. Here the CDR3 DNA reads TGTGCCAGCTCAGATCAAGGACAGATCTACAATGAGCAGTTCTTC.

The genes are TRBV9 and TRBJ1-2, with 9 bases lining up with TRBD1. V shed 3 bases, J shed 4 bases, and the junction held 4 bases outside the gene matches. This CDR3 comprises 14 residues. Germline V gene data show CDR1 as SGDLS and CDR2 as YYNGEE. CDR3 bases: TGTGCCAGCAGCGGCGGACAGGGGACCTATGGCTACACCTTC. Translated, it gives CASSGGQGTYGYTF.

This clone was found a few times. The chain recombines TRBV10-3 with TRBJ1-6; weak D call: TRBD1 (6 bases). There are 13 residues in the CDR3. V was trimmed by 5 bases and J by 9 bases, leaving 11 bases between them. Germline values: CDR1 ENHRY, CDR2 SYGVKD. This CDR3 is CAISSGEGSPLHF. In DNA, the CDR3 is TGTGCCATCAGTTCAGGGGAGGGTTCACCCCTCCACTTT.

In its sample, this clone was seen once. CDR3 sequence: CASSTTSGYYGELFF. CDR3 DNA: TGTGCCAGCAGTACGACTAGCGGGTATTACGGGGAGCTGTTTTTT. This chain joins TRBV28 and TRBJ2-2; 10 positions agree with TRBD2. Trimming at V came to 5 bases and at J to 7 bases, leaving 7 bases not matched to a gene. The CDR3 is 15 amino acids. Germline-derived CDR1 and CDR2 are MDHEN and SYDVKM. The complete variable domain, with remaining parts taken from reference TRBV28 and TRBJ2-2, reads DVKVTQSSRYLVKRTGEKVFLECVQDMDHENMFWYRQDPGLGLRLIYFSYDVKMKEKGDIPEGYSVSREKKERFSLILESASTNQTSMYLCASSTTSGYYGELFFGEGSRLTVL.

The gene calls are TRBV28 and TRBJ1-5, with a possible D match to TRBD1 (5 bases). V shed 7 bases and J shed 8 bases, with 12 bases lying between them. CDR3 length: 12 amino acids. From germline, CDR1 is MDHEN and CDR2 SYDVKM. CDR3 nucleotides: TGTGCCAGCAACAGTGGGGGGGAGCCCCAGCATTTT. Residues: CASNSGGEPQHF.

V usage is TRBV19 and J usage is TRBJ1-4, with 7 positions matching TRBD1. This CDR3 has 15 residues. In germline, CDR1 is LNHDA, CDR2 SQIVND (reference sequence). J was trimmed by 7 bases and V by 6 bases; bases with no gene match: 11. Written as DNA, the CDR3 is TGTGCCAGTAGGAGGGGGCCAATGGAGGGTGAAAAACTGTTTTTT. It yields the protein CASRRGPMEGEKLFF.

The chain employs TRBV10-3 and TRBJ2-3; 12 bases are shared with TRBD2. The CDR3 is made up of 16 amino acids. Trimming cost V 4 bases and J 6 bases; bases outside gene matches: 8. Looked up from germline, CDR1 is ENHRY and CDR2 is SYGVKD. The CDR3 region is CAISAASGGARDTQYF. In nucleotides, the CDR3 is TGTGCCATCAGTGCAGCTAGCGGGGGGGCCCGGGATACGCAGTATTTT.

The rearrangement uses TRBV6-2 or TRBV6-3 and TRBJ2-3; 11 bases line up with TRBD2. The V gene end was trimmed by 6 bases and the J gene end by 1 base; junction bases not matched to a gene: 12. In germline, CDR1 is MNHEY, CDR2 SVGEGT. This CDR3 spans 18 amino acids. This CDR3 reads CASSHIAGGPSRTDTQYF. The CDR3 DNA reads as TGTGCCAGCAGCCACATAGCGGGGGGGCCTAGCCGCACAGATACGCAGTATTTT.

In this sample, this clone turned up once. CDR3 sequence: CASSSWRTNEKLFF. Written as DNA, the CDR3 is TGTGCCAGCAGTAGTTGGAGAACTAATGAAAAACTGTTTTTT. The chain joins TRBV27 to TRBJ1-4; D is undetermined. The V gene lost 5 bases and the J gene lost 1 base, with 8 bases spanning the gap. Looked up from germline, CDR1 is MNHEY and CDR2 is SMNVEV (reference sequence). The length of the CDR3 is 14 residues.

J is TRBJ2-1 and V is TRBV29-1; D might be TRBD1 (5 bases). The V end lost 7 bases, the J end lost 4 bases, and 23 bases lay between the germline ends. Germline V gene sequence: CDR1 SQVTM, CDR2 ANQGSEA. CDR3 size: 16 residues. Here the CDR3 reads CSAHRIGADNYNEQFF. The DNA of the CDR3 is TGCAGCGCCCACCGGATAGGGGCCGATAATTACAATGAGCAGTTCTTC.

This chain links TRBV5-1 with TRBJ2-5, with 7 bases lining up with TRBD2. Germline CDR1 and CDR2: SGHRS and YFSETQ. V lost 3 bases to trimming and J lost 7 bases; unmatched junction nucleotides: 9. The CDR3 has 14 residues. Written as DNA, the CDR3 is TGCGCCAGCAGCTGGGGGGGGACCTTGGGGACCCAGTACTTC. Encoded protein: CASSWGGTLGTQYF. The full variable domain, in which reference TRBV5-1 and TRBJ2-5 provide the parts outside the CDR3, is KAGVTQTPRYLIKTRGQQVTLSCSPISGHRSVSWYQQTPGQGLQFLFEYFSETQRNKGNFPGRFSGRQFSNSRSEMNVSTLELGDSALYLCASSWGGTLGTQYFGPGTRLLVL.

The CDR3 spells CASSLNQGGTGELFF. The CDR3 DNA follows: TGTGCCAGCAGCTTAAACCAGGGAGGGACCGGGGAGCTGTTTTTT. This chain joins TRBV7-9 and TRBJ2-2, with 7 bases matching TRBD2. Germline V gives CDR1 SEHNR, CDR2 FQNEAQ (reference sequence). V lost 2 bases and J lost 5; bases outside the gene matches: 5. CDR3 length: 15 amino acids. Drawing the rest from reference TRBV7-9 and TRBJ2-2, the complete variable domain is DTGVSQNPRHKITKRGQNVTFRCDPISEHNRLYWYRQTLGQGPEFLTYFQNEAQLEKSRLLSDRFSAERPKGSFSTLEIQRTEQGDSAMYLCASSLNQGGTGELFFGEGSRLTVL.

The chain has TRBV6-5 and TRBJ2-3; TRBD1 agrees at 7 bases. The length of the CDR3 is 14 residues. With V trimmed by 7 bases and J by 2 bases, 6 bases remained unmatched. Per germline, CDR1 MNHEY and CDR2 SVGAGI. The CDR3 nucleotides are TGTGCCAGCAAACACAGGGGAGTCACAGATACGCAGTATTTT. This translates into CASKHRGVTDTQYF.

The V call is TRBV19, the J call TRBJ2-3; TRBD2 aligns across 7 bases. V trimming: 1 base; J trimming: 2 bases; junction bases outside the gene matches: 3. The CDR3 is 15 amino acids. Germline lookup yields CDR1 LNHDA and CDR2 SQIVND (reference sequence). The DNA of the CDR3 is TGTGCCAGTAGTATAGCAGCGGGGATCACAGATACGCAGTATTTT. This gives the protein CASSIAAGITDTQYF. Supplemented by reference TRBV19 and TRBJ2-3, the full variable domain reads DGGITQSPKYLFRKEGQNVTLSCEQNLNHDAMYWYRQDPGQGLRLIYYSQIVNDFQKGDIAEGYSVSREKKESFPLTVTSAQKNPTAFYLCASSIAAGITDTQYFGPGTRLTVL.

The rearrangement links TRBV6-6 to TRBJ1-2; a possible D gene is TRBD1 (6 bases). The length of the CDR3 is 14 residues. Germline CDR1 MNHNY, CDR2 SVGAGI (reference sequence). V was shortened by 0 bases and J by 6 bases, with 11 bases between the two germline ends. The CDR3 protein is CASSYSGQLHGYTF. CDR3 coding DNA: TGTGCCAGCAGTTACTCAGGACAGCTCCATGGCTACACCTTC.

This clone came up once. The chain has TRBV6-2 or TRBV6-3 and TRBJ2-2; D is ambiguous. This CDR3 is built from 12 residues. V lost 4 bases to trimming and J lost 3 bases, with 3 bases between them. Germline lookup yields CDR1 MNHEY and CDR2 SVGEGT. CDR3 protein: CASSFDTGELFF. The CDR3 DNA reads TGTGCCAGCAGTTTCGACACCGGGGAGCTGTTTTTT.

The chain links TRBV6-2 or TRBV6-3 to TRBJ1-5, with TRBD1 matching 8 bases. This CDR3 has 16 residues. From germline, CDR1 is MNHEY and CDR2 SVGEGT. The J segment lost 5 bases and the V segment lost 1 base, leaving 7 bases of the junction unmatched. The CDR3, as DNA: TGTGCCAGCAGTTACTACGACAGGGGTTTTGATCAGCCCCAGCATTTT. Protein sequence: CASSYYDRGFDQPQHF.